A single sample is the source of the 14 T cell receptor beta chains below, sequenced in a study of blood T cell repertoires in COVID-19. Repertoires were generated with immunoSEQ multiplex PCR, while TCRdb's copy carries only in-frame clones and drops some. Among 95,000 to 120,000 clones listed, more than 80% were seen once. The sample comprised peripheral blood. These receptors all come from an older woman with COVID-19, enrolled during active disease.

The chain has TRBV19 and TRBJ2-2, with D perhaps TRBD1 (6 bases). V lost 0 bases and J lost 0, with 14 bases in between. This CDR3 is built from 18 residues. The germline V gene has CDR1 LNHDA and CDR2 SQIVND (reference sequence). The CDR3, as DNA: TGTGCCAGTAGTATAGACGCCCTCAGGGGCCCGAACACCGGGGAGCTGTTTTTT. It encodes CASSIDALRGPNTGELFF.

This chain uses TRBV9 with TRBJ2-7; 9 bases are a match to TRBD1. Trimming took 4 bases from V and 1 from J; bases not matched to a gene: 6. The CDR3 loop spans 15 amino acids. Germline V gene sequence: CDR1 SGDLS, CDR2 YYNGEE. CDR3 bases: TGTGCCAGCAGCCCGCGGACAGGGGTTTCCTACGAGCAGTACTTC. Translation gives CASSPRTGVSYEQYF. The variable domain in full, completed from reference TRBV9 and TRBJ2-7, reads DSGVTQTPKHLITATGQRVTLRCSPRSGDLSVYWYQQSLDQGLQFLIQYYNGEERAKGNILERFSAQQFPDLHSELNLSSLELGDSALYFCASSPRTGVSYEQYFGPGTRLTVT.

Here the CDR3 reads CASSRGQGSYEQYF. CDR3 nucleotide sequence: TGTGCCAGCAGTCGGGGACAGGGCTCCTACGAGCAGTACTTC. V gene TRBV6-2 or TRBV6-3 combines with J gene TRBJ2-7; the match to TRBD1 covers 9 bases. The J segment lost 0 bases and the V segment lost 5 bases, leaving 2 bases of the junction unmatched. CDR1 MNHEY and CDR2 SVGEGT come from the germline V gene. The CDR3 consists of 14 residues.

This rearrangement joins TRBV5-5 to TRBJ2-2, with TRBD1 identical over 7 bases. V lost 3 bases, J lost 5 bases, and 10 bases stayed unmatched. Germline-derived CDR1 and CDR2 are SGHKS and YYEKEE (reference sequence). This CDR3 comprises 16 residues. The CDR3 DNA is TGTGCCAGCAGCTCGGAGACAGGGTTGGTAACCGGGGAGCTGTTTTTT. It translates to CASSSETGLVTGELFF.

The V call is TRBV5-4, the J call TRBJ1-4; TRBD1 matches 10 bases. The CDR3 contains 14 residues. The ends lost 2 bases at V and 6 bases at J; junction bases unmatched: 1. The germline CDR1 and CDR2 sequences are SGHNT and YYREEE (reference sequence). The CDR3 DNA reads as TGTGCCAGCAGCTTCGGGACAGGGGATGAAAAACTGTTTTTT. Translation: CASSFGTGDEKLFF.

The chain employs TRBV30 and TRBJ1-2; TRBD1 agrees at 8 bases. The J segment lost 1 base and the V segment lost 0 bases, leaving 4 bases of the junction unmatched. The CDR3 length is 15 residues. From germline, CDR1 is GTSNPN and CDR2 SVGIG (reference sequence). The DNA for the CDR3 is TGTGCCTGGAGTGTCGGACAGGGAAGTAACTATGGCTACACCTTC. It codes for CAWSVGQGSNYGYTF. The variable domain in full, with the rest retrieved from reference TRBV30 and TRBJ1-2, is SQTIHQWPATLVQPVGSPLSLECTVEGTSNPNLYWYRQAAGRGLQLLFYSVGIGQISSEVPQNLSASRPQDRQFILSSKKLLLSDSGFYLCAWSVGQGSNYGYTFGSGTRLTVV.

The rearrangement uses TRBV7-9 and TRBJ1-1; D unresolved. The germline V gene has CDR1 SEHNR and CDR2 FQNEAQ (reference sequence). The CDR3 runs to 16 residues. V was pared by 4 bases and J by 2 bases, with 17 bases between. As DNA, the CDR3 is TGTGCCAGCAGCTCCCCAAGCCCTCACAGAAACACTGAAGCTTTCTTT. Protein: CASSSPSPHRNTEAFF.

The chain uses TRBV5-5 and TRBJ2-7; D might be TRBD1 (5 bases). This CDR3 has 15 amino acids. Trimming shortened V by 2 bases and J by 9 bases, and 21 bases separated the two germline ends. Germline assignment: CDR1 SGHKS and CDR2 YYEKEE (reference sequence). The CDR3 loop reads CASSLGGESYDRQYF. The CDR3 coding sequence is TGTGCCAGCAGCTTAGGTGGAGAGTCCTACGACAGGCAGTACTTC.

The chain is built from TRBV29-1 and TRBJ1-2; 7 bases are a match to TRBD1. With 5 bases clipped from V and 1 base from J, the junction kept 4 bases outside the gene matches. The CDR3 is made up of 13 amino acids. Germline values: CDR1 SQVTM, CDR2 ANQGSEA. The CDR3 bases are TGCAGCGTTACCGGGACAGATAACTATGGCTACACCTTC. Translating it yields CSVTGTDNYGYTF.

The sample holds a few counts of this clone. The CDR3 reads CASRTSGRETQYF. CDR3 nucleotides: TGTGCCAGCAGGACTAGCGGGAGAGAGACCCAGTACTTC. The genes are TRBV2 and TRBJ2-5; 12 bases agree with TRBD2. The CDR3 length is 13 residues. Per the germline V gene, CDR1 is SNHLY and CDR2 is FYNNEI. Trimming removed 6 bases from V and 4 bases from J; junction bases left unmatched: 0.

V is TRBV9 and J is TRBJ1-4; a weak D match, TRBD1 (5 bases). The CDR3 totals 15 residues. V gave up 0 bases and J gave up 3 bases, with 9 bases separating them. CDR1 and CDR2 from the germline V gene are SGDLS and YYNGEE. CDR3 nucleotide sequence: TGTGCCAGCAGCGTAGGCCGGGGGGCTAATGAAAAACTGTTTTTT. This translates into CASSVGRGANEKLFF.

The V gene is TRBV3-1 (or the pseudogene TRBV3-2), the J gene TRBJ2-5, with TRBD1 as a possible D gene (6 bases). The CDR3 extends over 15 amino acids. CDR1 and CDR2 from the germline V gene are LGHDT and YNNKEL (reference sequence). The V gene lost 3 bases and the J gene lost 0 bases, with 11 bases spanning the gap. CDR3 sequence (DNA): TGTGCCAGCAGCCATTACAGGGTAAACCAAGAGACCCAGTACTTC. Translating it yields CASSHYRVNQETQYF.

On this clone itself: An end of the junction does not agree with germline; a read error may underlie this. This chain joins TRBV7-7 and TRBJ2-1, with 8 bases matching TRBD1. CDR1 and CDR2 from the germline V gene are SSHAT and FNYEAQ (reference sequence). The CDR3 loop spans 15 amino acids. Written as DNA, the CDR3 is TGTGCTAGCAGCTCTGACAGGGGATCCTACAATGAGCAGTTCTTC. Translating gives CASSSDRGSYNEQFF.

The chain is built from TRBV23-1 and TRBJ2-7, with 8 bases aligning to TRBD1. TRBV23-1 is treated as an ORF (open reading frame) with a function not yet certain. The CDR3 has 21 amino acids. V trimming: 0 bases; J trimming: 0 bases; junction bases outside the gene matches: 19. As DNA, the CDR3 is TGCGCCAGCAGTCAATCCCGGACGCGGACAGGGTCGACGACCTACTCCTACGAGCAGTACTTC. Residues: CASSQSRTRTGSTTYSYEQYF.